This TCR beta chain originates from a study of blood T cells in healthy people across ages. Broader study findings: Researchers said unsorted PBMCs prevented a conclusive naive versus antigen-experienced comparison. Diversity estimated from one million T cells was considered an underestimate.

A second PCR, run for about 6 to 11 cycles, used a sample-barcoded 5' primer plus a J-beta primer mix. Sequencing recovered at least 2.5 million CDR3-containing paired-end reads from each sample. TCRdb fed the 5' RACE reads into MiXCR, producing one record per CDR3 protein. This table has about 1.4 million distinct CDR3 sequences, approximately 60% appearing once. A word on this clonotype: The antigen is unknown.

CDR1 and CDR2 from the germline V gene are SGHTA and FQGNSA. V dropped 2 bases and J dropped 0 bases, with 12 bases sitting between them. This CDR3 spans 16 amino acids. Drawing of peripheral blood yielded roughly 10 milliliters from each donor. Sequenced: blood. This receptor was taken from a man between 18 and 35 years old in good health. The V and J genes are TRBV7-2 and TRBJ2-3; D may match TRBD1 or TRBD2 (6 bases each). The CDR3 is CASSLTGGGSTDTQYF. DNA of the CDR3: TGTGCCAGCAGCTTAACCGGGGGCGGTAGCACAGATACGCAGTATTTT. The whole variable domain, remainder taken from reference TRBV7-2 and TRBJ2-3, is GAGVSQSPSNKVTEKGKDVELRCDPISGHTALYWYRQSLGQGLEFLIYFQGNSAPDKSGLPSDRFSAERTGGSVSTLTIQRTQQEDSAVYLCASSLTGGGSTDTQYFGPGTRLTVL.